These 15 T cell receptor beta chains were all obtained from the same sample, sequenced in a study of regulatory T cells in long-lasting Graves disease listed by TCRdb under 2021. The time point label, as the study defines it: newly diagnosed GD, antithyroid drugs for less than 3 months. RNA was extracted from PBMCs in TRIzol for both TCR sequencing and RNA sequencing. Library preparation used multiplex PCR. The sequencer was an Illumina HiSeq 4000. CDR3 regions were amplified by Arm-PCR with iRepertoire HTBI primers to construct TCR beta libraries. TCRdb reworked the public reads: Q25 trimming with fastp, MiXCR clone assembly, productive beta chains retained. Each CDR3 protein appears once, grouped with its most common genes and DNA. The sample includes roughly 220,000 distinct CDR3 sequences, with about 18% observed a single time. Over 20% of the sample is taken by the ten largest. Sample: peripheral blood mononuclear cells (PBMCs), taken at new diagnosis, from a patient treated with antithyroid drugs. The source of these receptors is a female donor with Graves disease.

This clonotype occurred a few times. This rearrangement joins TRBV6-5 to TRBJ1-1; tentative D call: TRBD1 (5 bases). The CDR3 is 15 amino acids. Germline values: CDR1 MNHEY, CDR2 SVGAGI. V lost 2 bases and J lost 4, with 14 bases in between. CDR3 protein: CASSYPRVWSTEAFF. The DNA of the CDR3 is TGTGCCAGCAGTTACCCCAGGGTTTGGAGCACTGAAGCTTTCTTT.

This clonotype was recorded at least ten times. CDR3 DNA sequence: TGTGCCAGCAGTTTCCTGGGGGGCGCAGATACTGAAGCTTTCTTT. Residues: CASSFLGGADTEAFF. The rearrangement joins TRBV27 to TRBJ1-1; D possibly corresponds to TRBD1 (6 bases). V was clipped by 3 bases and J by 5 bases, with 16 bases between them. CDR1 is MNHEY, CDR2 SMNVEV, per germline (reference sequence). The CDR3 is 15 residues long.

The J gene is TRBJ2-1, the V gene TRBV10-3; 11 bases line up with TRBD2. CDR1 and CDR2 (germline): ENHRY, SYGVKD. J lost 7 bases, V lost 2 bases, and 16 bases had no gene match. The CDR3 runs to 19 residues. The CDR3 here is CAISEDGLAGLRRDNEQFF. In DNA form, the CDR3 reads TGTGCCATCAGTGAGGATGGACTAGCGGGTCTTAGGAGGGATAATGAGCAGTTCTTC.

This clonotype appeared a few times. The V call is TRBV6-1, the J call TRBJ2-2, with 11 positions matching TRBD2. V lost 6 bases and J lost 0; bases outside the gene matches: 9. Germline assignment: CDR1 MNHNS and CDR2 SASEGT. The CDR3 totals 18 residues. The DNA of the CDR3 is TGTGCCAGCAGCTCCCTACTAGCGGGAGATACGAACACCGGGGAGCTGTTTTTT. Its protein product is CASSSLLAGDTNTGELFF.

This clonotype was detected ten times or more. V gene TRBV20-1 combines with J gene TRBJ1-4; 8 bases are shared with TRBD1. Germline loops: CDR1 DFQATT, CDR2 SNEGSKA (reference sequence). CDR3 length equals 11 residues. The CDR3 region is CTIRTGEKLFF. CDR3 DNA sequence: TGCACAATTCGGACAGGGGAAAAACTGTTTTTT.

This clonotype occurred many times. The chain combines TRBV28 with TRBJ1-1; TRBD1 matches at 11 bases. The CDR3 is 15 residues long. CDR1 is MDHEN and CDR2 is SYDVKM in the germline V gene. The V and J ends lost 7 bases and 4 bases, in that order; junction bases with no gene match: 8. CDR3 loop: CASIGQGASSTEAFF. CDR3 sequence (DNA): TGTGCCAGCATCGGACAGGGGGCGTCGAGCACTGAAGCTTTCTTT.

Comments on this clonotype: A far larger clone lies a single base away; this is likely a read error. The chain combines TRBV20-1 with TRBJ2-4; D is ambiguous. The J call may be faulty, since TRBJ2-1 better matches the DNA end. The CDR3 runs to 12 residues. Germline lookup yields CDR1 DFQATT and CDR2 SNEGSKA (reference sequence). The CDR3 DNA follows: TGCAGTGCTTCCCGGTCAGGAGAGACCCAGTTCTTC. Protein: CSASRSGETQFF.

There are many counts of this clonotype. The chain recombines TRBV2 with TRBJ1-5, with 8 bases identical to TRBD1. This CDR3 is 16 amino acids long. Losses at the gene ends were 1 base for V and 7 bases for J; bases not matched to a gene: 9. Germline-derived CDR1 and CDR2 are SNHLY and FYNNEI. The CDR3 loop is CASSEERTGSLQPQHF. In nucleotides, the CDR3 is TGTGCCAGCAGTGAAGAACGGACAGGGTCTCTCCAGCCCCAGCATTTT.

This clonotype was counted many times. The J gene is TRBJ1-1, the V gene TRBV12-3 or TRBV12-4, with 9 bases matching TRBD1. The CDR3 totals 14 residues. V was clipped by 7 bases and J by 5 bases; unmatched bases: 8. The CDR3 sequence is CASTHGTGRTEAFF. The CDR3 DNA reads TGTGCCAGCACCCACGGGACAGGGCGGACTGAAGCTTTCTTT.

This clonotype was counted ten times or more. The V and J genes are TRBV6-2 or TRBV6-3 and TRBJ2-7, with D maybe TRBD1 (6 bases). V lost 7 bases, J lost 3 bases, and 13 bases lay in between. Germline V lookup: CDR1 MNHEY, CDR2 SVGEGT. The CDR3 has 13 amino acids. The CDR3 coding sequence is TGTGCCAGCACGCGGACAGCTGACTACGAGCAGTACTTC. Its protein is CASTRTADYEQYF.

There are many counts of this clonotype. The rearrangement links TRBV7-9 to TRBJ2-7; tentative D call: TRBD2 (5 bases). V lost 8 bases to trimming and J lost 0 bases, with 5 bases between them. The germline V gene encodes CDR1 SEHNR and CDR2 FQNEAQ (reference sequence). This CDR3 is built from 11 residues. CDR3 nucleotides: TGTGCCAGCGGGAGCTCCTACGAGCAGTACTTC. Amino acid sequence: CASGSSYEQYF.

The V gene is TRBV30, the J gene TRBJ2-7, with 13 bases that match TRBD2. The germline CDR1 and CDR2 sequences are GTSNPN and SVGIG (reference sequence). Losses at the gene ends were 7 bases for V and 8 bases for J; bases not matched to a gene: 5. The CDR3 covers 12 residues. The CDR3 DNA reads TGTGCCTTACTAGCGGGAGGGTTGAAGCAGTACTTC. Residues: CALLAGGLKQYF.

This clonotype occurred many times. The chain joins TRBV7-3 to TRBJ1-2; TRBD1 agrees at 7 bases. CDR1 SGHTA and CDR2 FQGTGA come from the germline V gene. V was clipped by 5 bases and J by 6 bases; unmatched bases: 9. This CDR3 comprises 14 residues. CDR3 nucleotides: TGTGCCAGCAGCAGAGGGGACAGAGGAAATGGCTACACCTTC. It is translated as CASSRGDRGNGYTF.

This clonotype was observed at least ten times. The chain recombines TRBV12-3 or TRBV12-4 with TRBJ1-5; no definite D call. The CDR3 totals 13 residues. V was pared by 2 bases and J by 9 bases, with 11 bases between. The CDR3 spells CASSLSWGGPQHF. The CDR3 DNA reads TGTGCCAGCAGTTTATCATGGGGAGGGCCCCAGCATTTT.

This clonotype has ten or more counts. The chain joins TRBV6-5 to TRBJ2-1; TRBD2 agrees at 8 bases. The CDR3 has 15 amino acids. Losses at the gene ends were 4 bases for V and 8 bases for J; bases not matched to a gene: 10. CDR1 MNHEY and CDR2 SVGAGI come from the germline V gene. CDR3 loop: CASSSLAGPPHEQFF. CDR3 bases: TGTGCCAGCAGTTCTCTAGCGGGCCCACCCCATGAGCAGTTCTTC.